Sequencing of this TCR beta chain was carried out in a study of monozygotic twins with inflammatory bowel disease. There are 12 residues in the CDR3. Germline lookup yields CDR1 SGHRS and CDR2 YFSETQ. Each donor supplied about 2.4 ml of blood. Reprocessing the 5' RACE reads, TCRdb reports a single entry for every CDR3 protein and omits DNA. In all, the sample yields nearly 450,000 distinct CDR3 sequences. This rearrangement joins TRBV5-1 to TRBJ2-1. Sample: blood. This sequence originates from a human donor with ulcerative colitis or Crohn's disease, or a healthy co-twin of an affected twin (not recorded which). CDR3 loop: CASSLPSYEQFF.